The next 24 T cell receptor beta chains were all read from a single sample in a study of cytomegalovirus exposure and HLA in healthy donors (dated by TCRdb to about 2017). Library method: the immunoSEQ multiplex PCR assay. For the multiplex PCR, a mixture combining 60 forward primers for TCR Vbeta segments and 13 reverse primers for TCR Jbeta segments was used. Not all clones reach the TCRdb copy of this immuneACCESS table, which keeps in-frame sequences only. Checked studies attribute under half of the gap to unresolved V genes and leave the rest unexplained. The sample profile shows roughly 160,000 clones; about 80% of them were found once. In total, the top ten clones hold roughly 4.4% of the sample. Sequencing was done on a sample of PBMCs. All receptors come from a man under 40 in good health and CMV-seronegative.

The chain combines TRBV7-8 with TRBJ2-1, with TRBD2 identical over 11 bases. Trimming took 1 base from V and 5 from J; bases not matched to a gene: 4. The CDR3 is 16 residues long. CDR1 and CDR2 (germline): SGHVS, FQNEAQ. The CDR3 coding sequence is TGTGCCAGCAGCTTAGTTCTAGCGGGGGGACACAATGAGCAGTTCTTC. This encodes CASSLVLAGGHNEQFF.

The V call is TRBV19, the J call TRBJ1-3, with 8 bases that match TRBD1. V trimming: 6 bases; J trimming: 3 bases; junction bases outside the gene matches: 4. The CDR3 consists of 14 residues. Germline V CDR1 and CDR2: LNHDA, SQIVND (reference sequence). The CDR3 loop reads CASSRQGFGNTIYF. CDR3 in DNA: TGTGCCAGTAGCAGACAGGGGTTTGGAAACACCATATATTTT. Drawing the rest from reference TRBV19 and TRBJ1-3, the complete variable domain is DGGITQSPKYLFRKEGQNVTLSCEQNLNHDAMYWYRQDPGQGLRLIYYSQIVNDFQKGDIAEGYSVSREKKESFPLTVTSAQKNPTAFYLCASSRQGFGNTIYFGEGSWLTVV.

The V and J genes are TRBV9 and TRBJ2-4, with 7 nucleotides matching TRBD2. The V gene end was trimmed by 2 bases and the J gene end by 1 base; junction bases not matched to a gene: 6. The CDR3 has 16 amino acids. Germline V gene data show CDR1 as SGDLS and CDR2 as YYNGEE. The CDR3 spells CASSVGGEGAKNIQYF. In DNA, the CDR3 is TGTGCCAGCAGCGTGGGGGGGGAGGGCGCCAAAAACATTCAGTACTTC. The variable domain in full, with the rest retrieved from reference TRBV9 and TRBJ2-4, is DSGVTQTPKHLITATGQRVTLRCSPRSGDLSVYWYQQSLDQGLQFLIQYYNGEERAKGNILERFSAQQFPDLHSELNLSSLELGDSALYFCASSVGGEGAKNIQYFGAGTRLSVL.

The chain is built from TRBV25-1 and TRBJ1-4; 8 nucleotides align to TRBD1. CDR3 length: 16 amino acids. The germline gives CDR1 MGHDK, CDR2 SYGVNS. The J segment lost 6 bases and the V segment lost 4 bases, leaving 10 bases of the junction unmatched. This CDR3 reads CASSGAPGQDDEKLFF. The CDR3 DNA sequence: TGTGCCAGCAGTGGGGCCCCGGGACAGGATGATGAAAAACTGTTTTTT.

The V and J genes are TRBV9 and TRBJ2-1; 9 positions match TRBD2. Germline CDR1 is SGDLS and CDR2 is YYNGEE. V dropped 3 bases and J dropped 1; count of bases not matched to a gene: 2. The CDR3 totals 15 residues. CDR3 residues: CASSASGVSYNEQFF. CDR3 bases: TGTGCCAGCAGCGCTAGCGGGGTTTCCTACAATGAGCAGTTCTTC.

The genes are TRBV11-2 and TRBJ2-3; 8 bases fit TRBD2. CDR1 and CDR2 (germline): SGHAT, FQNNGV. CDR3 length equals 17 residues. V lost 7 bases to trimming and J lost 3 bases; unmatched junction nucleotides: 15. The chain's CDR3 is CASTAILSGVRTDTQYF. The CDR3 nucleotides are TGTGCCAGCACCGCTATCCTTAGCGGGGTTAGGACAGATACGCAGTATTTT.

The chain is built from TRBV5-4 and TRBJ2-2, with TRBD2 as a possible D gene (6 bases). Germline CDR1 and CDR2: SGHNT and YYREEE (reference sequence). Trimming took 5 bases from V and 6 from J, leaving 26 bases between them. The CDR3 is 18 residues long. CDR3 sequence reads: CASSGAGGGPRVAGELFF. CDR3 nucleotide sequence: TGTGCCAGCAGTGGAGCGGGCGGAGGGCCGAGAGTAGCCGGGGAGCTGTTTTTT.

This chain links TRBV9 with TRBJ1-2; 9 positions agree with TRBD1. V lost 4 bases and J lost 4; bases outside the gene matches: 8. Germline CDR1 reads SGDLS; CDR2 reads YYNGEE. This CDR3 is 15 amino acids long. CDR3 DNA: TGTGCCAGCAGCATCCGGGACAGGGACATCTATGGCTACACCTTC. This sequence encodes CASSIRDRDIYGYTF. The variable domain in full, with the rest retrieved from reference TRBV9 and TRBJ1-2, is DSGVTQTPKHLITATGQRVTLRCSPRSGDLSVYWYQQSLDQGLQFLIQYYNGEERAKGNILERFSAQQFPDLHSELNLSSLELGDSALYFCASSIRDRDIYGYTFGSGTRLTVV.

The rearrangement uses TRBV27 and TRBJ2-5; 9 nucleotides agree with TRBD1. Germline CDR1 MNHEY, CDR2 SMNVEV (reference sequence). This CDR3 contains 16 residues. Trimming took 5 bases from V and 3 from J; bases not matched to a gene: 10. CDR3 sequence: CASSDTGGAYKETQYF. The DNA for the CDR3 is TGTGCCAGCAGTGATACAGGGGGCGCTTATAAAGAGACCCAGTACTTC.

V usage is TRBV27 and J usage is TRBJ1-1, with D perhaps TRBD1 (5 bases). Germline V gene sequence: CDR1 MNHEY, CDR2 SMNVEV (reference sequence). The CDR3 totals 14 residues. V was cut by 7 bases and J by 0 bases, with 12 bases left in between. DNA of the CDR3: TGTGCCAGCACCCGGGACTTTATGAACACTGAAGCTTTCTTT. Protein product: CASTRDFMNTEAFF.

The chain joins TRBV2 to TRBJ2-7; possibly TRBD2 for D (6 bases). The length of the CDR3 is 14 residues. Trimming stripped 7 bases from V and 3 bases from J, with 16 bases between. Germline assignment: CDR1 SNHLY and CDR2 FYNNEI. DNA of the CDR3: TGTGCCAGCACCCGGGACTGGCAGGACTACGAGCAGTACTTC. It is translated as CASTRDWQDYEQYF.

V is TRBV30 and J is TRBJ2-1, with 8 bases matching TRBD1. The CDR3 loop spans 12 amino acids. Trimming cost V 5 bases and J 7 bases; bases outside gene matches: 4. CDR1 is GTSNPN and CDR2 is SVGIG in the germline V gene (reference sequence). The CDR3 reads CAWGTGMNEQFF. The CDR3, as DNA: TGTGCCTGGGGGACAGGTATGAATGAGCAGTTCTTC.

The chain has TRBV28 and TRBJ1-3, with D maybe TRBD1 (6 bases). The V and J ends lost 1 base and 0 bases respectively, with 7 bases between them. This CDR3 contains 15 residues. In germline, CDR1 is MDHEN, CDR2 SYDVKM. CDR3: CASSLSRGSGNTIYF. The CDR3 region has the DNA TGTGCCAGCAGTTTATCCAGGGGCTCTGGAAACACCATATATTTT.

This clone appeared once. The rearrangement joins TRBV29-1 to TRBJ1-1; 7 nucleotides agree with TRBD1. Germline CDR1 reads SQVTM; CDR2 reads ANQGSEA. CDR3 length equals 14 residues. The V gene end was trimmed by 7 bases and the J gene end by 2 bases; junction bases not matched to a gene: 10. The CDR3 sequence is CSGRQGAGNTEAFF. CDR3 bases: TGCAGCGGTCGACAGGGCGCCGGTAACACTGAAGCTTTCTTT.

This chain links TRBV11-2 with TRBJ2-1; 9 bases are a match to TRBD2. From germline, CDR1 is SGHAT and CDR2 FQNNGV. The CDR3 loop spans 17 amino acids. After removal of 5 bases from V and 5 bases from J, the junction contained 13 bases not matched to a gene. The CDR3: CASSPHPGTSPHNEQFF. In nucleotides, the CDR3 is TGTGCCAGCAGCCCTCACCCCGGGACTAGCCCCCACAATGAGCAGTTCTTC.

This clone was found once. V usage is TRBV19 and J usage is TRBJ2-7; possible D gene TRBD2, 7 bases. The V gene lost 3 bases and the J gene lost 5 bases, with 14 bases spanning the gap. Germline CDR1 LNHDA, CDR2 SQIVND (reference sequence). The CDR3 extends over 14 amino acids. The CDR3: CASSITGGLDEQYF. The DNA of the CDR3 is TGTGCCAGTAGTATTACGGGGGGCCTAGACGAGCAGTACTTC.

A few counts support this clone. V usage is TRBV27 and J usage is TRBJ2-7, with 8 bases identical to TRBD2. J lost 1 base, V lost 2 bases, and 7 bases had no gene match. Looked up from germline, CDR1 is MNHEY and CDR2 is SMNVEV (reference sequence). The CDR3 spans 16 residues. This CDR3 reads CASSLTLSGMSYEQYF. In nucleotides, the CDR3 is TGTGCCAGCAGTTTAACCCTTAGCGGGATGTCCTACGAGCAGTACTTC.

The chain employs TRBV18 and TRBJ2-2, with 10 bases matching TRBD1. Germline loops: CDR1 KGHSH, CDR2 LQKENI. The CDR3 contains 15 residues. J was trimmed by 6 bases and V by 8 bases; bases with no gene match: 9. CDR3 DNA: TGTGCCAGCACTTCCGGGACAGGGGAAGCCGGGGAGCTGTTTTTT. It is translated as CASTSGTGEAGELFF.

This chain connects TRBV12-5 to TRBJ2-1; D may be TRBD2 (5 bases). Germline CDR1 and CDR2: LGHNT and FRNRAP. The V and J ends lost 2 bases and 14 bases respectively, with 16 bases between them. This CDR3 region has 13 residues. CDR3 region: CASGLSSRAEEFF. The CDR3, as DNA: TGTGCTAGTGGTTTGTCCTCAAGGGCGGAGGAGTTCTTC. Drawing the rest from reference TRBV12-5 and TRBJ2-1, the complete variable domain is DARVTQTPRHKVTEMGQEVTMRCQPILGHNTVFWYRQTMMQGLELLAYFRNRAPLDDSGMPKDRFSAEMPDATLATLKIQPSEPRDSAVYFCASGLSSRAEEFFGPGTRLTVL.

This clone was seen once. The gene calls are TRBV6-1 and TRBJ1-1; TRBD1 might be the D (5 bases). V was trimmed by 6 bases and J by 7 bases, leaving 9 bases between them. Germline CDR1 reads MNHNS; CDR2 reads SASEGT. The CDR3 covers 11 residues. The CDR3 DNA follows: TGTGCCAGCAGGGCAGGGCTTGAAGCTTTCTTT. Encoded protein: CASRAGLEAFF.

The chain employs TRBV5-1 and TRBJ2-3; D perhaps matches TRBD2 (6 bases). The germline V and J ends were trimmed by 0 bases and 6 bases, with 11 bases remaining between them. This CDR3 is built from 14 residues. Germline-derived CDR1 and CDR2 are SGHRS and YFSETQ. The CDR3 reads CASSLGGGVDTQYF. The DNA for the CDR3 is TGCGCCAGCAGCTTGGGAGGAGGGGTGGATACGCAGTATTTT.

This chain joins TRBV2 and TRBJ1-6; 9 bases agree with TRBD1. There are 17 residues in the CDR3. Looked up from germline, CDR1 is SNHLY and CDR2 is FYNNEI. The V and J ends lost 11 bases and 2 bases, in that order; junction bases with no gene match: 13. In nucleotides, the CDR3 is TGTGCCTCCGGGGCAGGACAGGGGACGGCCTATAATTCACCCCTCCACTTT. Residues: CASGAGQGTAYNSPLHF.

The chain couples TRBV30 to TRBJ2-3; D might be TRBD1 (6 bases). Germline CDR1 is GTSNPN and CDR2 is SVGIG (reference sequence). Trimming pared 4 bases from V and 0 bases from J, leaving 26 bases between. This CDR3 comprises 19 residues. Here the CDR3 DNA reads TGTGCCTGGATCCGACAGGTTCCGTCCCCCTTTGGGAGCACAGATACGCAGTATTTT. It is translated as CAWIRQVPSPFGSTDTQYF.

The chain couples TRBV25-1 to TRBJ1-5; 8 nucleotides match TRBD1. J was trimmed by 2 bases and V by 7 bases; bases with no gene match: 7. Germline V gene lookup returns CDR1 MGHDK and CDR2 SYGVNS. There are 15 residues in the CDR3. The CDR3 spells CASTRSDRGNQPQHF. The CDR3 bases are TGTGCCAGCACCCGATCGGACAGGGGCAATCAGCCCCAGCATTTT.